Listed below are T cell receptor beta chains from one sample, sequenced in a study of blood T cells in healthy people across ages. TCRdb used MiXCR to reprocess the 5' RACE reads, holding one entry per CDR3 protein. In the table there are over a million distinct CDR3 sequences, 59% of which are singletons. Sequenced sample: blood. The receptors originated from a man aged 18-30 years in good health. The CDR3 runs from the conserved cysteine through the conserved F or W. D genes are given only for firm matches. Some rows have no size entry. The others give once, few or many, or a class for an expanded clone.

CDR3,DNA,V,size,J,D
CASSAGTGGKNIQYF,TGTGCCAGCAGCGCAGGGACAGGGGGAAAAAACATTCAGTACTTC,TRBV9,NA,TRBJ2-4,TRBD1
CASSGQGLYNEQFF,TGTGCCAGCAGTGGACAGGGACTCTACAATGAGCAGTTCTTC,TRBV25-1,NA,TRBJ2-1,NA
CASSQVVLLNEQFF,TGCGCCAGCAGCCAAGTGGTGCTCCTTAATGAGCAGTTCTTC,TRBV4-1,NA,TRBJ2-1,NA
CASSQGRGTAYTDTQYF,TGTGCCAGCAGCCAAGGACGCGGGACAGCTTACACAGATACGCAGTATTTT,TRBV3-1,once,TRBJ2-3,NA
CASSVYSHQETQYF,TGTGCCAGCAGCGTATATTCTCACCAAGAGACCCAGTACTTC,TRBV9,NA,TRBJ2-5,NA
CASYVKEHTEAFF,TGTGCCAGCTATGTAAAGGAGCACACTGAAGCTTTCTTT,TRBV6-5,NA,TRBJ1-1,NA
CASRRSFQGNTEAFF,TGTGCCAGCAGGCGATCCTTCCAGGGGAACACTGAAGCTTTCTTT,TRBV28,NA,TRBJ1-1,NA
CSVATRPQETQYF,TGCAGCGTTGCTACCCGCCCCCAAGAGACCCAGTACTTC,TRBV29-1,few,TRBJ2-5,NA
CASSFSTEYNEQYF,TGTGCCAGCAGCTTCTCGACGGAATACAATGAGCAGTACTTC,TRBV7-9,once,TRBJ2-5,NA
CASSQDGGSNEQFF,TGCGCCAGCAGCCAAGATGGTGGGAGCAATGAGCAGTTCTTC,TRBV4-1,few,TRBJ2-1,NA
CASSFVDSYEQYF,TGTGCCAGCAGTTTTGTCGACTCCTACGAGCAGTACTTC,TRBV12-3/TRBV12-4,NA,TRBJ2-7,NA
CSADPPSGRTEAFF,TGCAGTGCCGACCCCCCCAGTGGACGCACTGAAGCTTTCTTT,TRBV20-1,few,TRBJ1-1,NA
CASILANEQYF,TGTGCCAGCATCTTAGCCAATGAGCAGTACTTC,TRBV12-3/TRBV12-4,NA,TRBJ2-7,NA
CASSLPKAGGYTF,TGTGCCAGCAGCTTACCGAAAGCCGGGGGCTACACCTTC,TRBV7-6,NA,TRBJ1-2,NA
CASSPTSGRTQETQYF,TGTGCCAGCAGTCCTACTAGCGGGAGGACACAAGAGACCCAGTACTTC,TRBV12-3/TRBV12-4,NA,TRBJ2-5,TRBD2
CSVGLSWEQFF,TGCAGCGTTGGCCTTAGTTGGGAGCAGTTCTTC,TRBV29-1,few,TRBJ2-1,NA
CASSHPGSTSEQYF,TGCGCCAGCAGCCATCCCGGGAGCACTAGTGAGCAGTACTTC,TRBV4-1,NA,TRBJ2-7,NA
CASSLFTGGNEKLFF,TGTGCCAGCAGTTTATTTACAGGGGGTAATGAAAAACTGTTTTTT,TRBV27,NA,TRBJ1-4,TRBD1
CASSGFLKTQYF,TGTGCCAGCAGTGGATTTTTAAAGACCCAGTACTTC,TRBV12-3/TRBV12-4,NA,TRBJ2-5,NA
CASREYLGPAHTDTQYF,TGTGCCAGCAGAGAATATCTAGGTCCTGCTCACACAGATACGCAGTATTTT,TRBV6-1,NA,TRBJ2-3,NA
CASSLAGEEEAFF,TGTGCCAGCTCCCTCGCAGGGGAGGAGGAAGCTTTCTTT,TRBV7-9,NA,TRBJ1-1,NA
CASSPSVRGHLNYEQYF,TGCGCCAGCAGCCCCTCCGTCAGGGGGCACTTGAACTACGAGCAGTACTTC,TRBV4-1,NA,TRBJ2-7,TRBD1
CASSLGQDATQFF,TGTGCCAGCAGCTTAGGCCAGGATGCGACCCAGTTCTTC,TRBV7-6,NA,TRBJ2-1,NA
CASSLNGGSQYF,TGTGCCAGCAGCCTGAACGGAGGGTCGCAGTATTTT,TRBV9,NA,TRBJ2-3,NA
CSAREEAGAYNEQFF,TGCAGTGCTAGGGAAGAGGCGGGGGCGTATAATGAGCAGTTCTTC,TRBV20-1,NA,TRBJ2-1,NA
CASSPDRGLKAFF,TGTGCCAGCAGCCCTGACAGGGGTCTTAAAGCTTTCTTT,TRBV7-2,once,TRBJ1-1,TRBD1
CASSDSGRARDEQFF,TGTGCCAGCAGTGATAGCGGGAGGGCCAGGGATGAGCAGTTCTTC,TRBV6-1,few,TRBJ2-1,TRBD2
CSARSGLAGATDTQYF,TGCAGTGCTAGATCCGGACTAGCGGGAGCCACAGATACGCAGTATTTT,TRBV20-1,NA,TRBJ2-3,TRBD2
CAISESSGDYGYTF,TGTGCCATCAGTGAGTCGAGTGGGGACTATGGCTACACCTTC,TRBV10-3,few,TRBJ1-2,NA
CASSLRGQSVEKLFF,TGTGCCAGCAGTTTAAGGGGGCAATCGGTTGAAAAACTGTTTTTT,TRBV12-3/TRBV12-4,NA,TRBJ1-4,TRBD1
CASRPPKSSYEQYF,TGTGCCAGCAGACCCCCAAAGAGCTCCTACGAGCAGTACTTC,TRBV28,NA,TRBJ2-7,NA
CASSQWGQSTNEKLFF,TGCGCCAGCAGCCAATGGGGACAGTCGACTAATGAAAAACTGTTTTTT,TRBV4-3,NA,TRBJ1-4,TRBD1
CASSLVLPSYGYGYTF,TGTGCCAGCAGCCTCGTCCTCCCTTCTTATGGCTATGGCTACACCTTC,TRBV7-9,NA,TRBJ1-2,NA
CASSGQRYEQYF,TGCGCCAGCTCGGGACAGCGCTACGAGCAGTACTTC,TRBV4-1,few,TRBJ2-7,TRBD1
CSVKNTAADGYTF,TGCAGCGTCAAAAACACAGCAGCCGATGGCTACACCTTC,TRBV29-1,NA,TRBJ1-2,NA